The clone carrying this T cell receptor (beta chain) appeared many times. No antigen is known for it. This CDR3 has 15 residues. CDR1 and CDR2 from the germline V gene are SEHNR and FQNEAQ (reference sequence). Between the trimmed V and J ends, which lost 3 bases and 0 bases, there was a span of 9 bases. The sample comes from a study of naive and memory T cell subsets. Two oligonucleotides, mixed equimolar, formed the beta constant-region primer covering TRBC1 and TRBC2. The ligated cDNA underwent four PCR rounds using SP2 and nested alpha and beta constant-region primers. An oligonucleotide with the SP2 primer and a 12-nucleotide UMI was ligated to the cDNA 3' end. TCRdb ran MiXCR on the UMI-ligation and nested PCR reads and lists one entry per CDR3 protein. The table has 120,000 to 150,000 distinct CDR3 sequences, under 25% seen once. Alpha and beta libraries were amplified separately from the second PCR onward.

The study's findings and limits: A few larger clonotypes appeared in naive repertoires, especially CD8, possibly memory cells re-expressing CD45RA. Expression changes during T cell differentiation may affect RNA-based TCR counts.

This chain uses TRBV7-9 with TRBJ2-1; D remains unclear. Sequencing input: naive CD4+ T cells from blood. The sequence derives from a human donor in good health. The CDR3 DNA follows: TGTGCCAGCAGCTTTCCTGGTCGCTCCTACAATGAGCAGTTCTTC. Translated: CASSFPGRSYNEQFF.